A single sample gave rise to the 13 T cell receptor beta chains below, sequenced in a study of CXCR3-negative and CXCR3-positive naive CD8 T cells. These receptors have no identified antigens. General study findings and limits: For CXCR3-positive naive cells, TRB CDR3s were more hydrophobic than those of CXCR3-negative naive cells.

The TRB cDNA libraries were prepared by 5' RACE with UMI labels. TCRdb re-called the 5' RACE reads; every CDR3 protein appears as one record, without DNA. In all, the sample yields 120,000 to 150,000 distinct CDR3 sequences. The sequenced sample was naive CXCR3+ CD8+ T cells from blood. Indicated subset: CD45RO-CCR7+CD27+CD95- naive CD8+ T cells expressing CXCR3 (TNR3+). Receptors were obtained from a human donor in good health. Some clones in this sample may be carry-over from other donors' samples.

The rearrangement joins TRBV20-1 to TRBJ2-3; TCRdb picks TRBD1, but there is no DNA to check that call. Per germline, CDR1 DFQATT and CDR2 SNEGSKA (reference sequence). CDR3 size: 14 residues. CDR3 region: CSAFTGTLGDTQYF.

The chain uses TRBV4-1 and TRBJ2-7; TCRdb selects TRBD1, and the lack of DNA leaves this call unchecked. CDR1 and CDR2 from the germline V gene are MGHRA and YSYEKL. The CDR3 runs to 17 residues. The CDR3 loop reads CASSRLPGQGSSTEQYF.

J is TRBJ1-3 and V is TRBV7-9; TCRdb's assignment of TRBD1 cannot be checked, as there is no DNA. This CDR3 has 16 residues. Germline lookup yields CDR1 SEHNR and CDR2 FQNEAQ (reference sequence). CDR3 protein: CASSPRWTGSGNTIYF.

This chain uses TRBV5-1 with TRBJ2-7; as DNA is missing, the TRBD1 call by TCRdb cannot be tested. Germline V gene sequence: CDR1 SGHRS, CDR2 YFSETQ. The CDR3 is 15 residues long. CDR3 amino acids: CASSAYRGPIYEQYF.

The CDR3 here is CTSSLGGSGSPRAF. J is TRBJ2-4 and V is TRBV7-2; TCRdb calls TRBD1, which cannot be checked without DNA. The CDR3 consists of 14 residues. Germline V gives CDR1 SGHTA, CDR2 FQGNSA. The full variable domain, completed using reference TRBV7-2 and TRBJ2-4, is GAGVSQSPSNKVTEKGKDVELRCDPISGHTALYWYRQSLGQGLEFLIYFQGNSAPDKSGLPSDRFSAERTGGSVSTLTIQRTQQEDSAVYLCTSSLGGSGSPRAFGAGTRLSVL.

This chain connects TRBV29-1 to TRBJ2-7; without DNA, the TCRdb call of TRBD1 cannot be checked. The CDR3 contains 15 residues. Germline-derived CDR1 and CDR2 are SQVTM and ANQGSEA. This CDR3 reads CSVQGTVEASYEQYF.

The chain is built from TRBV13 and TRBJ1-1; TCRdb outputs TRBD1, but without DNA this stays unchecked. The CDR3 consists of 14 residues. Germline V CDR1 and CDR2: PRHDT, FYEKMQ (reference sequence). CDR3 amino acids: CASSLVGRQTEAFF.

The chain is built from TRBV5-1 and TRBJ2-5; TCRdb's assignment of TRBD1 cannot be checked, as there is no DNA. CDR3 length: 15 residues. Germline V gene lookup returns CDR1 SGHRS and CDR2 YFSETQ. CDR3 region: CASSPAWGVWETQYF.

This chain links TRBV10-1 with TRBJ2-7. Germline V CDR1 and CDR2: WNHNN, SYGVQD (reference sequence). The CDR3 is 14 residues long. CDR3 residues: CASSESRAPYEQYF.

V is TRBV29-1 and J is TRBJ1-1; TCRdb's assignment of TRBD1 cannot be checked, as there is no DNA. Germline lookup yields CDR1 SQVTM and CDR2 ANQGSEA. CDR3 length equals 12 residues. CDR3: CSAVRQGTEAFF.

The chain employs TRBV4-1 and TRBJ2-7; TCRdb reports TRBD1, a call that lacks DNA to check it against. CDR3 length: 15 residues. From germline, CDR1 is MGHRA and CDR2 YSYEKL. The CDR3 sequence is CASSQDAGDPYEQYF.

This sequence joins TRBV13 and TRBJ2-7; TCRdb outputs TRBD1, but without DNA this stays unchecked. The CDR3 runs to 16 residues. The V gene's germline CDR1 is PRHDT and CDR2 FYEKMQ (reference sequence). CDR3 region: CASSPRDKGGTYEQYF.

The chain couples TRBV6-2 or TRBV6-3 to TRBJ2-7; TCRdb lists TRBD1, though no DNA is available to test this call. Per the germline V gene, CDR1 is MNHEY and CDR2 is SVGEGT. The CDR3 totals 13 residues. The CDR3: CASSWGQTYEQYF.